Sequencing of this T cell receptor beta chain was carried out in a study of blood T cell repertoires in COVID-19. V lost 7 bases and J lost 2; bases outside the gene matches: 5. CDR3 length equals 14 residues. Germline values: CDR1 MNHEY, CDR2 SVGAGI. The assay was immunoSEQ multiplex PCR, and TCRdb's table has in-frame clones only and misses some. The table lists 320,000 or so clones, around 85% of them singletons, with 1.5% to 2% in the top ten. The clonotype was recovered from a woman aged 25 to 39 who had been exposed to COVID-19. This chain links TRBV6-5 with TRBJ2-7; 10 nucleotides agree with TRBD1. The sequenced sample consisted of PBMCs or T cells enriched from blood (not recorded which). CDR3 amino acids: CASISGTGAYEQYF. Written as DNA, the CDR3 is TGTGCCAGCATCTCCGGGACAGGGGCCTACGAGCAGTACTTC.